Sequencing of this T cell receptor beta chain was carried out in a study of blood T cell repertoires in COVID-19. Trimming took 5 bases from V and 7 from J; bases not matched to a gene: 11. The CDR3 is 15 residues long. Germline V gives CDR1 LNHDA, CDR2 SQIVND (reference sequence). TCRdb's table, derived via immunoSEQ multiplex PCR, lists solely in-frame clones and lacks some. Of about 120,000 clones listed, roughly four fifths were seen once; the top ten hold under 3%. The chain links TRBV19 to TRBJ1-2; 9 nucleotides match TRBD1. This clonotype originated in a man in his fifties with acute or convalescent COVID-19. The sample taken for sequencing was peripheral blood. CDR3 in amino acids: CASSATQGAQRGYTF. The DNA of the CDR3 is TGTGCCAGTAGTGCAACACAGGGGGCGCAACGTGGCTACACCTTC.